These 28 T cell receptor beta chains share one sample of origin, sequenced in a study of shared clonotypes between healthy human individuals. Data came from immunoSEQ multiplex PCR; TCRdb stores just in-frame clones and leaves some out. The sample includes some 1.5 million clones, 96% of them seen just once. Source material: naive CD4+ T cells sorted from blood. Subset meaning: CD45RA+ positively selected. These receptors were obtained from a young man in good health.

The J gene is TRBJ2-1, the V gene TRBV19; TRBD2 aligns across 9 bases. The CDR3 contains 13 residues. Germline V gene lookup returns CDR1 LNHDA and CDR2 SQIVND (reference sequence). V trimming: 8 bases; J trimming: 7 bases; junction bases outside the gene matches: 6. The CDR3 loop reads CASRGLALNEQFF. Here the CDR3 DNA reads TGTGCCAGTCGGGGACTAGCTTTGAATGAGCAGTTCTTC.

This clone was found once. The chain recombines TRBV9 with TRBJ2-1; the match to TRBD2 covers 11 bases. Germline assignment: CDR1 SGDLS and CDR2 YYNGEE. The CDR3 contains 16 residues. V lost 3 bases, J lost 4 bases, and 6 bases stayed unmatched. CDR3 coding DNA: TGTGCCAGCAGCGCGGTTAGCGGGAGGGCTTACAATGAGCAGTTCTTC. It encodes CASSAVSGRAYNEQFF. The variable domain in full, with the rest retrieved from reference TRBV9 and TRBJ2-1, is DSGVTQTPKHLITATGQRVTLRCSPRSGDLSVYWYQQSLDQGLQFLIQYYNGEERAKGNILERFSAQQFPDLHSELNLSSLELGDSALYFCASSAVSGRAYNEQFFGPGTRLTVL.

The genes are TRBV7-2 and TRBJ2-7; D call uncertain. V lost 0 bases and J lost 5, with 11 bases in between. The germline V gene has CDR1 SGHTA and CDR2 FQGNSA. CDR3 length: 14 amino acids. CDR3 residues: CASSLALTPHEQYF. CDR3 DNA: TGTGCCAGCAGCTTAGCCTTGACCCCCCACGAGCAGTACTTC.

V gene TRBV18 combines with J gene TRBJ1-5; no clear D. V lost 0 bases, J lost 2 bases, and 5 bases lay in between. The CDR3 has 14 residues. Germline V gene sequence: CDR1 KGHSH, CDR2 LQKENI. The CDR3 sequence is CASSPPMGNQPQHF. The CDR3 bases are TGTGCCAGCTCACCACCGATGGGCAATCAGCCCCAGCATTTT.

This clone appeared once. V and J are TRBV7-2 and TRBJ2-2, with D uncertain. The CDR3 totals 14 residues. With 2 bases removed from V and 4 bases from J, the gap between germline ends came to 8 bases. Germline V gene lookup returns CDR1 SGHTA and CDR2 FQGNSA. CDR3: CASSLRTVTGELFF. In DNA, the CDR3 is TGTGCCAGCAGCTTACGTACCGTCACCGGGGAGCTGTTTTTT.

About this clone itself: Germline is not matched at one junction end, which may reflect a read error. The chain uses TRBV10-1 and TRBJ2-7; TRBD2 is a possible D gene (5 bases). CDR1 and CDR2 from the germline V gene are WNHNN and SYGVQD (reference sequence). The CDR3 contains 15 residues. In nucleotides, the CDR3 is TGCGCCAGCAGTGAGTCTGCGGGTGTGGGCAACGAACAGTACTTC. Translating it yields CASSESAGVGNEQYF.

This chain connects TRBV27 to TRBJ2-1; tentative D call: TRBD1 (5 bases). Deletions cut 6 bases from V and 8 bases from J, with 23 bases between. The CDR3 covers 16 residues. The germline gives CDR1 MNHEY, CDR2 SMNVEV (reference sequence). Here the CDR3 reads CASSRYQGKGLDEQFF. In DNA form, the CDR3 reads TGTGCCAGCAGCCGCTATCAGGGTAAGGGCCTGGATGAGCAGTTCTTC.

This clone was detected once. The genes are TRBV7-9 and TRBJ2-1, with 7 bases identical to TRBD2. The V and J ends lost 3 bases and 9 bases, in that order; junction bases with no gene match: 5. CDR3 size: 13 residues. Germline CDR1 SEHNR, CDR2 FQNEAQ (reference sequence). The CDR3, as DNA: TGTGCCAGCAGCTTTGGACTAGGAGGTGAGCAGTTCTTC. This codes for CASSFGLGGEQFF.

The chain has TRBV27 and TRBJ2-2, with 7 bases that match TRBD1. CDR3 length equals 17 residues. CDR1 MNHEY and CDR2 SMNVEV come from the germline V gene (reference sequence). V lost 3 bases, J lost 0 bases, and 7 bases stayed unmatched. In nucleotides, the CDR3 is TGTGCCAGCAGTTTGGATCGAGGGGGCGCGAACACCGGGGAGCTGTTTTTT. Its translation: CASSLDRGGANTGELFF.

This sequence joins TRBV14 and TRBJ2-3; D gene unclear. V lost 4 bases and J lost 6, with 17 bases in between. The germline gives CDR1 SGHDN, CDR2 FVKESK. The CDR3 spans 15 residues. CDR3 region: CASSRGVRSGDTQYF. The CDR3 DNA reads as TGTGCCAGCAGCCGCGGTGTGAGGTCTGGGGATACGCAGTATTTT.

This clone was observed a single time. This chain joins TRBV28 and TRBJ2-7, with D possibly TRBD1 on 6 matching bases. The V gene lost 6 bases and the J gene lost 0 bases, with 15 bases spanning the gap. Germline-derived CDR1 and CDR2 are MDHEN and SYDVKM. The CDR3 spans 15 residues. The CDR3 loop is CASSRSGTNSYEQYF. CDR3 in DNA: TGTGCCAGCAGCCGTTCCGGGACAAACTCCTACGAGCAGTACTTC.

V usage is TRBV20-1 and J usage is TRBJ2-3; D ambiguous. Trimming removed 5 bases at V and 6 bases at J, with 6 bases between. CDR1 DFQATT and CDR2 SNEGSKA come from the germline V gene (reference sequence). The CDR3 extends over 10 amino acids. CDR3 sequence reads: CSADADTQYF. As DNA, the CDR3 is TGCAGTGCTGACGCGGATACGCAGTATTTT.

The rearrangement uses TRBV7-2 and TRBJ1-5, with 10 nucleotides matching TRBD1. The CDR3 is 15 residues long. Looked up from germline, CDR1 is SGHTA and CDR2 is FQGNSA. V was clipped by 1 base and J by 7 bases; unmatched bases: 4. CDR3 coding DNA: TGTGCCAGCAGCTTAGGACAGGGGGCTGGACAGCCCCAGCATTTT. This encodes CASSLGQGAGQPQHF.

This clone was seen just once. This chain connects TRBV18 to TRBJ2-4; no definite D call. Germline CDR1 and CDR2: KGHSH and LQKENI. The V and J ends lost 4 bases and 3 bases respectively, with 13 bases between them. This CDR3 region has 15 residues. The CDR3 bases are TGTGCCAGCTCACACTTAACACGGGTCAAAAACATTCAGTACTTC. Residues: CASSHLTRVKNIQYF.

V is TRBV7-2 and J is TRBJ1-4; maybe TRBD1 (6 bases). Trimming pared 5 bases from V and 6 bases from J, leaving 16 bases between. The CDR3 extends over 15 amino acids. Germline assignment: CDR1 SGHTA and CDR2 FQGNSA. The CDR3 loop reads CASSTQRGADEKLFF. The CDR3 DNA is TGTGCCAGCAGCACCCAGAGGGGGGCGGATGAAAAACTGTTTTTT.

The J gene is TRBJ2-2, the V gene TRBV19; 8 bases fit TRBD2. Germline V gives CDR1 LNHDA, CDR2 SQIVND (reference sequence). The CDR3 contains 16 residues. V was pared by 3 bases and J by 4 bases, with 7 bases of the junction left unmatched. The CDR3: CASSIPGGTSTGELFF. CDR3 in DNA: TGTGCCAGTAGTATCCCCGGAGGGACTAGCACCGGGGAGCTGTTTTTT.

CDR3 loop: CASSPRGTSVYEQFF. For the CDR3, the DNA is TGTGCCAGCAGCCCCCGGGGGACTAGCGTCTATGAGCAGTTCTTC. The chain carries TRBV9 and TRBJ2-1, with TRBD2 identical over 10 bases. Germline V gene lookup returns CDR1 SGDLS and CDR2 YYNGEE. The J segment lost 8 bases and the V segment lost 4 bases, leaving 9 bases of the junction unmatched. This CDR3 region has 15 residues.

This chain joins TRBV5-1 and TRBJ2-1; the D is unclear. Germline values: CDR1 SGHRS, CDR2 YFSETQ. Trimming shortened V by 1 base and J by 6 bases, and 8 bases separated the two germline ends. The CDR3 covers 13 residues. CDR3 sequence (DNA): TGCGCCAGCAGCTTGAATACCGCCAATGAGCAGTTCTTC. It encodes CASSLNTANEQFF.

The CDR3 spells CASSDLPGGATNEKLFF. As DNA, the CDR3 is TGTGCCAGCAGTGATTTACCAGGAGGGGCAACTAATGAAAAACTGTTTTTT. The chain employs TRBV25-1 and TRBJ1-4; a possible D gene is TRBD1 (5 bases). Germline CDR1 MGHDK, CDR2 SYGVNS. This CDR3 has 17 amino acids. V was pared by 3 bases and J by 0 bases, with 14 bases between. The variable domain in full, with the rest retrieved from reference TRBV25-1 and TRBJ1-4, is EADIYQTPRYLVIGTGKKITLECSQTMGHDKMYWYQQDPGMELHLIHYSYGVNSTEKGDLSSESTVSRIRTEHFPLTLESARPSHTSQYLCASSDLPGGATNEKLFFGSGTQLSVL.

The V and J genes are TRBV10-3 and TRBJ2-3, with TRBD2 identical over 11 bases. V dropped 2 bases and J dropped 5; count of bases not matched to a gene: 9. Germline CDR1 ENHRY, CDR2 SYGVKD. CDR3 size: 17 residues. CDR3 residues: CAISEVLSLAGGDTQYF. The CDR3 region has the DNA TGTGCCATCAGTGAGGTCTTGTCCCTAGCGGGAGGAGATACGCAGTATTTT.

The chain combines TRBV5-5 with TRBJ1-5; D remains ambiguous. There are 13 residues in the CDR3. Germline assignment: CDR1 SGHKS and CDR2 YYEKEE (reference sequence). V lost 4 bases and J lost 3, with 8 bases in between. The CDR3 DNA follows: TGTGCCAGCAGCGGGGATAACAATCAGCCCCAGCATTTT. It translates to CASSGDNNQPQHF.

The rearrangement uses TRBV7-8 and TRBJ2-7; TRBD2 is a possible D gene (6 bases). CDR1 SGHVS and CDR2 FQNEAQ come from the germline V gene. The CDR3 runs to 12 residues. The germline V and J ends were trimmed by 7 bases and 9 bases, with 16 bases remaining between them. Here the CDR3 DNA reads TGTGCCAGCAAACTAGCTGGCGGTGTGCAGTACTTC. Its protein is CASKLAGGVQYF.

This chain uses TRBV11-2 with TRBJ2-7, with TRBD2 identical over 12 bases. J lost 4 bases, V lost 5 bases, and 6 bases had no gene match. The V gene's germline CDR1 is SGHAT and CDR2 FQNNGV. The CDR3 totals 15 residues. Here the CDR3 DNA reads TGTGCCAGCAGCCAGACTAGCGGGAGCGCATACGAGCAGTACTTC. Amino acid sequence: CASSQTSGSAYEQYF. The full variable domain, in which reference TRBV11-2 and TRBJ2-7 provide the parts outside the CDR3, is EAGVAQSPRYKIIEKRQSVAFWCNPISGHATLYWYQQILGQGPKLLIQFQNNGVVDDSQLPKDRFSAERLKGVDSTLKIQPAKLEDSAVYLCASSQTSGSAYEQYFGPGTRLTVT.

The genes are TRBV7-8 and TRBJ2-5; 9 bases agree with TRBD1. Germline CDR1 is SGHVS and CDR2 is FQNEAQ. CDR3 length equals 16 residues. J was trimmed by 3 bases and V by 6 bases; bases with no gene match: 11. The DNA of the CDR3 is TGTGCCAGCAGTCCGCACAAGGGACAGGGTGAAGAGACCCAGTACTTC. Translating it yields CASSPHKGQGEETQYF.

The chain uses TRBV19 and TRBJ1-5; no definite D call. The germline gives CDR1 LNHDA, CDR2 SQIVND (reference sequence). The V gene lost 7 bases and the J gene lost 7 bases, with 11 bases spanning the gap. The CDR3 is made up of 12 amino acids. CDR3 nucleotide sequence: TGTGCCAGTACAGGCCCCACCCAGCCCCAGCATTTT. Amino acids: CASTGPTQPQHF.

The V and J genes are TRBV5-8 and TRBJ1-5; D might be TRBD1 (6 bases). This CDR3 is built from 16 residues. Germline V lookup: CDR1 SGHTS, CDR2 YDEGEE. The ends were cut back, 6 bases at V and 2 bases at J, with 18 bases in the middle. CDR3 in amino acids: CASTLGGAGGNQPQHF. The CDR3 DNA sequence: TGTGCCAGCACCCTTGGGGGGGCGGGGGGCAATCAGCCCCAGCATTTT.

V gene TRBV6-5 combines with J gene TRBJ2-7, with 7 bases lining up with TRBD1. Trimming removed 6 bases from V and 13 bases from J; junction bases left unmatched: 9. In germline, CDR1 is MNHEY, CDR2 SVGAGI. The CDR3 extends over 11 amino acids. The CDR3, as DNA: TGTGCCAGCAGCCGAGAGGGGGCTTCCTACTTC. It specifies CASSREGASYF.

The V gene is TRBV2, the J gene TRBJ2-5, with 12 bases fitting TRBD1. V lost 6 bases, J lost 11 bases, and 16 bases stayed unmatched. The CDR3 totals 16 residues. Germline V gives CDR1 SNHLY, CDR2 FYNNEI. The CDR3 coding sequence is TGTGCCAGCAGACACAATCCGGGACAGGGGGCCAGGGAGCAGTACTTC. It translates to CASRHNPGQGAREQYF.